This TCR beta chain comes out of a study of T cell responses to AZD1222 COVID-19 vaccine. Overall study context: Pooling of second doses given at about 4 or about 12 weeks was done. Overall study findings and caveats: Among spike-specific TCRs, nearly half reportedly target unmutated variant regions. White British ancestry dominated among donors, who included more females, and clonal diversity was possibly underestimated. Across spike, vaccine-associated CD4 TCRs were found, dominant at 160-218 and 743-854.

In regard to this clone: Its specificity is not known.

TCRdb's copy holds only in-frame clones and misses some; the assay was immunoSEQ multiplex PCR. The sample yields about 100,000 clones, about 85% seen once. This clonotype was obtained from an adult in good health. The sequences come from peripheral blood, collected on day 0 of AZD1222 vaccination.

As DNA, the CDR3 is TGCGCCAGCAGTGCAGGGGGGTTAGCTTTCTTT. Translation: CASSAGGLAFF. The chain joins TRBV10-2 to TRBJ1-1; 7 positions match TRBD1. CDR1 and CDR2 (germline): WSHSY, SAAADI. The J segment lost 10 bases and the V segment lost 4 bases, leaving 3 bases of the junction unmatched. The CDR3 extends over 11 amino acids.